This T cell receptor beta chain was recorded in a study of control samples from healthy donors and cancer patients. The CDR3 is 12 amino acids. From germline, CDR1 is LNHDA and CDR2 SQIVND (reference sequence). Trimming left V 7 bases short and J 7 bases short, with 10 bases between. Measured with immunoSEQ multiplex PCR; TCRdb has only the in-frame clones, and not every one. The repertoire holds approximately 52,000 clones, with roughly 95% as singletons. Input material: blood. This TCR came from a woman under 30 in good health. V is TRBV19 and J is TRBJ2-2; no clear D. The CDR3 sequence: CASNEGNGELFF. The CDR3 DNA sequence: TGTGCCAGTAATGAAGGAAACGGGGAGCTGTTTTTT.